This T cell receptor (beta chain) appears in the sequencing data of a study of regulatory T cells in long-lasting Graves disease. Study results and limitations: Because few samples were included, accuracy may have been lower.

The CDR3 spans 12 residues. With 7 bases removed from V and 7 bases from J, the gap between germline ends came to 10 bases. Germline assignment: CDR1 MNHNS and CDR2 SASEGT. As for time point: persistent/refractory GD, antithyroid drugs over 5 years with positive TRAb. The TCR library used RNA extracted from PBMCs. CDR3-region Arm-PCR and iRepertoire HTBI primers produced the TCR beta libraries. As originally analysed: Samples revealed fewer than 65 TRBV and 14 TRBJ segments. TCRdb passed the multiplex PCR reads through MiXCR, listing each CDR3 protein once. These V and J calls rely on TCRdb rather than the paper's analysis. The table lists 400,000 to 600,000 distinct CDR3 sequences, 20% to 25% of them singletons. As for this clonotype: Its antigen remains unidentified.

This chain links TRBV6-1 with TRBJ1-4; D perhaps matches TRBD1 (5 bases). The sample in question was peripheral blood mononuclear cells (PBMCs), obtained when the disease was refractory, from a patient treated with antithyroid drugs. The clonotype comes from a female donor with Graves disease. The CDR3, as DNA: TGTGCCAGCACCAAAGGGGCTGAAAAACTGTTTTTT. It encodes CASTKGAEKLFF.